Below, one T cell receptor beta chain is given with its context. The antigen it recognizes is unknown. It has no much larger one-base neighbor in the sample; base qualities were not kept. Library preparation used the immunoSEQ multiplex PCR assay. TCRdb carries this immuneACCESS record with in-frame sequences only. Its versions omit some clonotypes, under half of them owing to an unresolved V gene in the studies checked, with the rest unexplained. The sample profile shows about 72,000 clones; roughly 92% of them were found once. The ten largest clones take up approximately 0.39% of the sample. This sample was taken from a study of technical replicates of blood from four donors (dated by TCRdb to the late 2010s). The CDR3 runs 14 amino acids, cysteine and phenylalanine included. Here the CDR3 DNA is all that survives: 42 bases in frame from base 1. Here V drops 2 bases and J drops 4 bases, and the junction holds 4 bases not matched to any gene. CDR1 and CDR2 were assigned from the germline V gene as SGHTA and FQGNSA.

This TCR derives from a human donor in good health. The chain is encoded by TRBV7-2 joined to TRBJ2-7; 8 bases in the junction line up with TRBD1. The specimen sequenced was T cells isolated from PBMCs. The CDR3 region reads CASSLKTGVYEQYF. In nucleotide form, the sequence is TGTGCCAGCAGCTTAAAGACAGGGGTATACGAGCAGTACTTC.